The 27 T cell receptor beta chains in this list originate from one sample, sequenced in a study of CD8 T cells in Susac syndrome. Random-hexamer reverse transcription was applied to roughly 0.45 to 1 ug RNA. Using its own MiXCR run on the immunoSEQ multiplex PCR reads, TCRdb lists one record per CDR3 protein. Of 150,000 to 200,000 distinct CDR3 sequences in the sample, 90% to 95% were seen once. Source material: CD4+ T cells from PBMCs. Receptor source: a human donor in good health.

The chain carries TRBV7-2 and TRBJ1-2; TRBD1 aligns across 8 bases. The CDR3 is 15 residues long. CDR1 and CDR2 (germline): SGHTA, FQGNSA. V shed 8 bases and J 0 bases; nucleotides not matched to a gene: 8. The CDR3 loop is CASDRGGQANYGYTF. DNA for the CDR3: TGTGCCAGCGACCGAGGGGGACAGGCTAACTATGGCTACACCTTC.

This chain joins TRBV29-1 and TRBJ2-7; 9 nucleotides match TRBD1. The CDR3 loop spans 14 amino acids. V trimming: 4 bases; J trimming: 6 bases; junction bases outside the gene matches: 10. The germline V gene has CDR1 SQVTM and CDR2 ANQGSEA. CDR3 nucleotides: TGCAGCGTTGTGGGGACCGGGACAGGGCTCGAGCAGTACTTC. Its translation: CSVVGTGTGLEQYF.

Here the CDR3 DNA reads TGTGCCAGCAGCCCCGGGACAAAGGAAAAACTGTTTTTT. Its protein product is CASSPGTKEKLFF. The chain has TRBV28 and TRBJ1-4; TRBD1 might be the D (6 bases). The V gene lost 6 bases and the J gene lost 8 bases, with 13 bases spanning the gap. CDR1 and CDR2 from the germline V gene are MDHEN and SYDVKM. CDR3 length: 13 amino acids. The entire variable domain, with the rest obtained from reference TRBV28 and TRBJ1-4, is as follows: DVKVTQSSRYLVKRTGEKVFLECVQDMDHENMFWYRQDPGLGLRLIYFSYDVKMKEKGDIPEGYSVSREKKERFSLILESASTNQTSMYLCASSPGTKEKLFFGSGTQLSVL.

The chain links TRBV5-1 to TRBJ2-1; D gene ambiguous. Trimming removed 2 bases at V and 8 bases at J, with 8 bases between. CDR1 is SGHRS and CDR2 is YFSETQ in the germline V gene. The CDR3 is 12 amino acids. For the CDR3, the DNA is TGCGCCAGCAGCTTTCGGTCCGATGAGCAGTTCTTC. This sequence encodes CASSFRSDEQFF. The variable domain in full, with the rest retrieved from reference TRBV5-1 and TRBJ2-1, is KAGVTQTPRYLIKTRGQQVTLSCSPISGHRSVSWYQQTPGQGLQFLFEYFSETQRNKGNFPGRFSGRQFSNSRSEMNVSTLELGDSALYLCASSFRSDEQFFGPGTRLTVL.

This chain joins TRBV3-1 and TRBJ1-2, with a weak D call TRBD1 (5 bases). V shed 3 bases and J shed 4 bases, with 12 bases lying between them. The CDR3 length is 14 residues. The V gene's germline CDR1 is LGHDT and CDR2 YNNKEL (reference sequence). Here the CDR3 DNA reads TGTGCCAGCAGCCAGCTAGACGGGACCTATGGCTACACCTTC. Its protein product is CASSQLDGTYGYTF.

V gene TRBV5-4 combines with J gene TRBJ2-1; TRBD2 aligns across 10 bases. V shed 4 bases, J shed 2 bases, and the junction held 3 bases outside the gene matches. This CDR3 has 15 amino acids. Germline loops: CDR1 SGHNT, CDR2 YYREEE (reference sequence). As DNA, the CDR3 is TGTGCCAGCAGCGTAGCGGGGGGCGCCTACAATGAGCAGTTCTTC. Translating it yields CASSVAGGAYNEQFF.

DNA of the CDR3: TGTGCCAGCAGTGCCCAGATGGGCTACACCTTC. Encoded protein: CASSAQMGYTF. The V gene is TRBV25-1, the J gene TRBJ1-2, with D unclear. Germline assignment: CDR1 MGHDK and CDR2 SYGVNS. The CDR3 loop spans 11 amino acids. The V end was cut by 4 bases, the J end by 8 bases, with 8 bases between.

CDR3 region: CSVDDRAEAFF. CDR3 DNA sequence: TGCAGCGTTGACGACAGGGCGGAAGCTTTCTTT. The V gene is TRBV29-1, the J gene TRBJ1-1; 7 bases fit TRBD1. Trimming cost V 3 bases and J 8 bases; bases outside gene matches: 3. Germline CDR1 reads SQVTM; CDR2 reads ANQGSEA. The CDR3 runs to 11 residues.

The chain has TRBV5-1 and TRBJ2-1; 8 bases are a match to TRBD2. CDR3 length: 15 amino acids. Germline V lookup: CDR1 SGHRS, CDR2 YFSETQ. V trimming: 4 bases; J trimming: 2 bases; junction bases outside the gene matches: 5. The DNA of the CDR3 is TGCGCCAGCAGCGCCATAGCGGGGACCTACAATGAGCAGTTCTTC. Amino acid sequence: CASSAIAGTYNEQFF.

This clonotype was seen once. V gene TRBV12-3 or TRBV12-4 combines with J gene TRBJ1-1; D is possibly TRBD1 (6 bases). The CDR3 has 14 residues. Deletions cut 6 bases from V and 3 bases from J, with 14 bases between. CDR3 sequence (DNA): TGTGCCAGCAGCCTCAGGGGCTCGGACACTGAAGCTTTCTTT. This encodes CASSLRGSDTEAFF.

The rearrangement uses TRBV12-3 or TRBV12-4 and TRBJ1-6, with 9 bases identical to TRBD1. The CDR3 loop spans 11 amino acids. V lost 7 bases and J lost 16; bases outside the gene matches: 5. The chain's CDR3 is CASTTGTGLHF. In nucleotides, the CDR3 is TGTGCCAGCACAACCGGGACAGGGCTCCACTTT.

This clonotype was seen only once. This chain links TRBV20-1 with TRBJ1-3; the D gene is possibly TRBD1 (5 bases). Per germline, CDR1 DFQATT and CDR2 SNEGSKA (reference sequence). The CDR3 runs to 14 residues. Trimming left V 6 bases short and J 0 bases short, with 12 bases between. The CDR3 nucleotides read TGCAGTGCGAGGGACGTGAGCTCTGGAAACACCATATATTTT. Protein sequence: CSARDVSSGNTIYF.

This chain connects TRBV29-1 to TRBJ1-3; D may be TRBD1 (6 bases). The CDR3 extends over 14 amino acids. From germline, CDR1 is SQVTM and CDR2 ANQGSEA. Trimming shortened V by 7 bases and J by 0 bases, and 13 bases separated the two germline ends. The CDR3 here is CSAERTDSGNTIYF. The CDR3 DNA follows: TGCAGCGCCGAAAGGACAGACTCTGGAAACACCATATATTTT.

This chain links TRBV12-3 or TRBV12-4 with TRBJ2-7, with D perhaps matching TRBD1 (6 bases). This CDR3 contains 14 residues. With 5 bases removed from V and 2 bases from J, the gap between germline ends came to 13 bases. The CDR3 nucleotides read TGTGCCAGCAGTCTAAGGACAGTTACCTACGAGCAGTACTTC. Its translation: CASSLRTVTYEQYF.

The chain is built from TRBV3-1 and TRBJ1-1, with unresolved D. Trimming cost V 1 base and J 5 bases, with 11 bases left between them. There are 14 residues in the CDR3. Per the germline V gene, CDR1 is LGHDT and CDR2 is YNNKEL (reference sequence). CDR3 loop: CASSQAPRRTEAFF. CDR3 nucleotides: TGTGCCAGCAGCCAAGCCCCGAGGCGGACTGAAGCTTTCTTT.

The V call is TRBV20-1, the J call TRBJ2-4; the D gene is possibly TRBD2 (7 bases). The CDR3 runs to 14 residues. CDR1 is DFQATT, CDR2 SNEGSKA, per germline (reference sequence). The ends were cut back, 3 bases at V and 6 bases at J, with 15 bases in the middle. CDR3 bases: TGCAGTGCTAGTCCTGGGGGGGGCATAAACATTCAGTACTTC. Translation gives CSASPGGGINIQYF.

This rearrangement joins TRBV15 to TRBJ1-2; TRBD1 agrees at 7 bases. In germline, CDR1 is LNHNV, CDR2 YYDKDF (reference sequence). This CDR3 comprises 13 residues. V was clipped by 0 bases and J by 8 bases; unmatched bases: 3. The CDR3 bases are TGTGCCACCAGCAGAGAAACAGGGGACGGCTACACCTTC. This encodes CATSRETGDGYTF.

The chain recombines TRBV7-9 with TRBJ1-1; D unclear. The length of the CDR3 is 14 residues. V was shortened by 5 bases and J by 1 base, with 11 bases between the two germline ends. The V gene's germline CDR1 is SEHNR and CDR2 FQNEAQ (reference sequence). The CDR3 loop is CASSPRLGNTEAFF. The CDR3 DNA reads TGTGCCAGCAGCCCCAGACTGGGGAACACTGAAGCTTTCTTT.

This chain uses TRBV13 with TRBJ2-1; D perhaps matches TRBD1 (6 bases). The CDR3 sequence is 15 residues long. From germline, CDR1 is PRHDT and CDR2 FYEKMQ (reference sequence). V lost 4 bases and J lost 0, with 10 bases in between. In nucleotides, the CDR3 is TGTGCCAGCAGCTCCCGGGACACCTCCTACAATGAGCAGTTCTTC. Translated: CASSSRDTSYNEQFF.

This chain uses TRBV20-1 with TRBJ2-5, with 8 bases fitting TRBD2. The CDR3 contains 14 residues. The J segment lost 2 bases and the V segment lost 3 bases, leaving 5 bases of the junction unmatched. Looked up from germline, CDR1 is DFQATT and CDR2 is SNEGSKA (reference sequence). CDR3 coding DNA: TGCAGTGCTAGCTGGCGGGGGGAACAAGAGACCCAGTACTTC. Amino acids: CSASWRGEQETQYF.

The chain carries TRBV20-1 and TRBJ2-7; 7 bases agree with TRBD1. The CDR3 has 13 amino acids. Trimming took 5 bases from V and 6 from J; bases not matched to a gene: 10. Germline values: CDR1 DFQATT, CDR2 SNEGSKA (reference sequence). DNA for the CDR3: TGCAGTGCTCCTAGACAGGGTCTAGGCGAGCAGTACTTC. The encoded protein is CSAPRQGLGEQYF.

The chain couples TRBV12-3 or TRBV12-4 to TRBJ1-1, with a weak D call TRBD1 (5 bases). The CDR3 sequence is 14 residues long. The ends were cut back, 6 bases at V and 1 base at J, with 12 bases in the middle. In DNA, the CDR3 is TGTGCCAGCAGACCGCTGGGGCGGAACACTGAAGCTTTCTTT. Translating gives CASRPLGRNTEAFF.

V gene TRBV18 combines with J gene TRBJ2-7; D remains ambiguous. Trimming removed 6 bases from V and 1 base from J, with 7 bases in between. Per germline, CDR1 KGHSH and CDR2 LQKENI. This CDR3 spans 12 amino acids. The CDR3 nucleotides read TGTGCCAGCTCGTGGGAATCCTACGAGCAGTACTTC. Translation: CASSWESYEQYF.

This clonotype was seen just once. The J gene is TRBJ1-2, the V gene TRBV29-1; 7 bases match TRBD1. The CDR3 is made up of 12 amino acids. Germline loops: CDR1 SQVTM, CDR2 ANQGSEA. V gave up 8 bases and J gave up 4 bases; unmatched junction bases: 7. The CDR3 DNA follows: TGCAGCACGCCGGACAGGTCCTATGGCTACACCTTC. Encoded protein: CSTPDRSYGYTF.

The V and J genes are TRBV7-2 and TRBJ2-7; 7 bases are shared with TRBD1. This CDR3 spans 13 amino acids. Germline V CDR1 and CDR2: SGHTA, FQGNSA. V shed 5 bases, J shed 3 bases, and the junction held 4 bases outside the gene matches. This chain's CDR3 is CASSRTGFYEQYF. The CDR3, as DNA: TGTGCCAGCAGCCGGACAGGTTTCTACGAGCAGTACTTC. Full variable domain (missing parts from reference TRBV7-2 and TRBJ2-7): GAGVSQSPSNKVTEKGKDVELRCDPISGHTALYWYRQSLGQGLEFLIYFQGNSAPDKSGLPSDRFSAERTGGSVSTLTIQRTQQEDSAVYLCASSRTGFYEQYFGPGTRLTVT.

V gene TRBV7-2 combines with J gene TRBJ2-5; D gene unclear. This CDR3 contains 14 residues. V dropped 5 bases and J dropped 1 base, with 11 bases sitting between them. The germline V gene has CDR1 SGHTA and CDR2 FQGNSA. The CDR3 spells CASSLSAIQETQYF. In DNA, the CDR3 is TGTGCCAGCAGCCTTTCTGCGATCCAAGAGACCCAGTACTTC.

The CDR3 region is CASRRGQGDYEQYF. The CDR3 coding sequence is TGTGCCAGCAGACGTGGACAGGGAGACTACGAGCAGTACTTC. The chain links TRBV3-1 to TRBJ2-7, with 8 bases lining up with TRBD1. J was trimmed by 3 bases and V by 6 bases; bases with no gene match: 7. This CDR3 contains 14 residues. The germline CDR1 and CDR2 sequences are LGHDT and YNNKEL (reference sequence).